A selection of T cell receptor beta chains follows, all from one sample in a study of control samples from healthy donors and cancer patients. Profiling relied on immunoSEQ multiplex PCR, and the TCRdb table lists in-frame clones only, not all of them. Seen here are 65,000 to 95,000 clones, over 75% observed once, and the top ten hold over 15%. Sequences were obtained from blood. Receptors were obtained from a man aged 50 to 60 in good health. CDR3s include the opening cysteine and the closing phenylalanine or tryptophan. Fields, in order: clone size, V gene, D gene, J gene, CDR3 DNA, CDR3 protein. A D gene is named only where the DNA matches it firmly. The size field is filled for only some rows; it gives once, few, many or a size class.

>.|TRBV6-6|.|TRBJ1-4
TGTGCCAGCAGCCCCCGGGAAAAACTGTTTTTT
CASSPREKLFF
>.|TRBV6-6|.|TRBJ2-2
TGTGCCAGCACCCAATGGGGGACCCAGGGGACCGGGGAGCTGTTTTTT
CASTQWGTQGTGELFF
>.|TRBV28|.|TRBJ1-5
TGTGCCAGCAGTTTAAACGGCCATAGCAATCAGCCCCAGCATTTT
CASSLNGHSNQPQHF
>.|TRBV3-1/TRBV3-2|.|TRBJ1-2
TGTGCCAGCAGCCAAGTTTCAGGGTTTAACTATGGCTACACCTTC
CASSQVSGFNYGYTF
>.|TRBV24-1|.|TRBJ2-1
TGTGCCACCAGTGGATCGGGCGTCAATGAGCAGTTCTTC
CATSGSGVNEQFF
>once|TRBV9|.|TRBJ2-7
TGTGCCAGCAGCGTAGAGGACGGCTACGAGCAGTACTTC
CASSVEDGYEQYF
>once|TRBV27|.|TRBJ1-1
TGTGCCAGCAGTTACCTGGCGGGCAAAGGAGTGATGAACACTGAAGCTTTCTTT
CASSYLAGKGVMNTEAFF
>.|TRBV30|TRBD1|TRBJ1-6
TGTGCCTGGGACAGCGACGGGACAGGGTCTTCACCCCTCCACTTT
CAWDSDGTGSSPLHF
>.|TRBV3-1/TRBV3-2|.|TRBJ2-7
TGTGCCAGCAGCCAAGGGGCTAGCTCCTACGAGCAGTACTTC
CASSQGASSYEQYF
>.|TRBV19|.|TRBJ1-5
TGTGCCAGTAGTATGGGGTCTCAGCCCCAGCATTTT
CASSMGSQPQHF
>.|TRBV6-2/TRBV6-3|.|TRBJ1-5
TGTGCCAGCAGTTCCCGCGGGTCCGGGCCCCAGCATTTT
CASSSRGSGPQHF
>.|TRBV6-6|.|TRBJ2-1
TGTGCCAGCAGGGTAATTGCCAATGAGCAGTTCTTC
CASRVIANEQFF
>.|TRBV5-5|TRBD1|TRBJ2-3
TGTGCCAGCAGCCTCGGGACAGCCACAGATACGCAGTATTTT
CASSLGTATDTQYF
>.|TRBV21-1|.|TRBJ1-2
TGTGCCAGCAGCATCCGACGCAGGGCGAACTATGGCTACACCTTC
CASSIRRRANYGYTF
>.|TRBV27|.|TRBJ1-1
TGTGCCAGCAGTTCTGTGCAGGGGCGTAGGGGCACTGAAGCTTTCTTT
CASSSVQGRRGTEAFF
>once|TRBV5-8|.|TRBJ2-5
TGTGCCAGCAGCTGGGGGTCGGGGGCCAGGGCCGCACAAGAGACCCAGTACTTC
CASSWGSGARAAQETQYF
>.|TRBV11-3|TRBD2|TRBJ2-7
TGTGCCAGCAGCCCACCAACCCTAGCGGGAAGGACCTACGAGCAGTACTTC
CASSPPTLAGRTYEQYF
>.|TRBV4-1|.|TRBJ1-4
TGCGCCAGCAGCCAAGCATTCCTGCCTGATGAAAAACTGTTTTTT
CASSQAFLPDEKLFF
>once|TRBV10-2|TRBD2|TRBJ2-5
TGCGCCAGCAGCTCACTTGGACTAGGCCAAGAGACCCAGTACTTC
CASSSLGLGQETQYF
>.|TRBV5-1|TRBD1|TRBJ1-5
TGCGCCAGCAGCTTGGACGGGACAGGCAATCAGCCCCAGCATTTT
CASSLDGTGNQPQHF